The 23 T cell receptor beta chains presented below share a single source sample, sequenced in a study of Tregs in tolerant kidney transplant recipients. Sequencing was performed with immunoSEQ multiplex PCR; in TCRdb, only in-frame clones are kept and a portion is missing. The table lists some 31,000 clones, with about 7.6% in the top ten. This material consisted of CD8+ T cells from blood, taken before the transplant. These TCRs come from a human donor who received a combined kidney and bone marrow transplant.

This CDR3 reads CASSEGLGQTYEQYF. CDR3 DNA, as far as it was read: TGTGCCAGCAGTGAAGGACTGGGACAGACCTACGAG. The J gene is TRBJ2-7, the V gene TRBV2, with 7 positions matching TRBD1. Read data end 3 residues before the CDR3 end; the end is taken from the germline J gene. The trim removed 1 base at V and 2 bases at J, leaving 5 bases unmatched. Germline values: CDR1 SNHLY, CDR2 FYNNEI. This CDR3 has 15 residues.

A note on this clone: The CDR3 is cut off 3 residues early in the read; its end comes from the germline J gene. V is TRBV2 and J is TRBJ1-5; D is ambiguous. Per the germline V gene, CDR1 is SNHLY and CDR2 is FYNNEI. Trimming stripped 7 bases from V and 3 bases from J, with 7 bases between. The CDR3 is 12 residues long. The sequenced CDR3 bases are TGTGCCAGCAACGGGGTCAATCAGCCC. This translates into CASNGVNQP. The whole CDR3 protein reads CASNGVNQPQHF.

The CDR3 DNA, read in part, is TGTGCCAGCAGCCCCCATACCGGGGAG. Amino acid sequence: CASSPHTGE. The complete CDR3 protein is CASSPHTGELFF. The J gene is TRBJ2-2, the V gene TRBV13; no clear D gene. The read terminates 3 residues ahead of where the CDR3 ends, so the germline J gene completes it. The germline CDR1 and CDR2 sequences are PRHDT and FYEKMQ (reference sequence). V was clipped by 5 bases and J by 5 bases, with 6 bases between them. There are 12 residues in the CDR3.

Details on this clone: The read finishes 3 residues shy of the CDR3 end, and the germline J gene is used to complete it. This rearrangement joins TRBV29-1 to TRBJ1-2; 8 nucleotides match TRBD1. V shed 6 bases and J 2 bases; nucleotides not matched to a gene: 5. Germline V gene sequence: CDR1 SQVTM, CDR2 ANQGSEA. The CDR3 consists of 13 residues. The part of the CDR3 DNA that was read is TGCAGCGTCCGAGGGACAGGCAACTATGGC. This translates into CSVRGTGNYG. The full CDR3 sequence reads CSVRGTGNYGYTF.

Remarks on this clone: From the germline J gene comes the end of the CDR3, since the read stops 3 residues before it. The chain employs TRBV5-4 and TRBJ1-2; D not certain. In germline, CDR1 is SGHNT, CDR2 YYREEE (reference sequence). Trimming shortened V by 1 base and J by 2 bases, and 9 bases separated the two germline ends. The CDR3 spans 14 residues. CDR3 protein: CASSLFAANYGYTF. Incomplete CDR3 DNA: TGTGCCAGCAGCTTGTTTGCAGCGAACTATGGC.

As concerns this clone: The read finishes 3 residues shy of the CDR3 end, and the germline J gene is used to complete it. The genes are TRBV7-2 and TRBJ2-7; 8 nucleotides align to TRBD1. The germline V gene encodes CDR1 SGHTA and CDR2 FQGNSA. The CDR3 sequence is 15 residues long. V lost 5 bases, J lost 2 bases, and 8 bases stayed unmatched. CDR3 loop: CASSHPGQGPYEQYF. The sequenced CDR3 bases are TGTGCCAGCAGCCACCCAGGACAGGGCCCCTACGAG.

For this clone: The CDR3 is cut off 3 residues early in the read; its end comes from the germline J gene. The genes are TRBV20-1 and TRBJ2-2; TRBD2 matches 10 bases. The CDR3 is made up of 18 amino acids. In germline, CDR1 is DFQATT, CDR2 SNEGSKA (reference sequence). Trimming at V came to 6 bases and at J to 5 bases, leaving 18 bases not matched to a gene. The chain's CDR3 is CSAASTLSGRPGTGELFF. Partial CDR3 DNA: TGCAGTGCCGCCTCAACCCTTAGCGGGAGGCCGGGTACCGGGGAG.

The sequenced part of the CDR3 DNA is TGTGCCAGCAGAACCCGGACAGGGAATATCTACGAG. Translated, it gives CASRTRTGNIYE. The whole CDR3 protein is CASRTRTGNIYEQYF. V is TRBV5-6 and J is TRBJ2-7; 8 bases align to TRBD1. The read falls 3 residues short of the CDR3 end, and the missing part is taken from the germline J gene. The CDR3 is 15 residues long. The V and J ends lost 5 bases and 3 bases, in that order; junction bases with no gene match: 10. CDR1 and CDR2 from the germline V gene are SGHDT and YYEEEE.

Partial CDR3 DNA: TGTGCCAGCAGCCTACCGACTGAA. Translating gives CASSLPTE. In full, the CDR3 is CASSLPTEAFF. The V call is TRBV13, the J call TRBJ1-1; no reliable D call. The observed sequence ends 3 residues before the CDR3 terminus, with the missing tail filled in from the germline J gene. Germline loops: CDR1 PRHDT, CDR2 FYEKMQ (reference sequence). The CDR3 loop spans 11 amino acids. V was cut by 5 bases and J by 5 bases, with 6 bases left in between.

Regarding this clone: The read stops 3 residues short of the end of the CDR3; the missing end is completed from the germline J gene. This chain joins TRBV2 and TRBJ1-1; 7 positions agree with TRBD1. In germline, CDR1 is SNHLY, CDR2 FYNNEI. Unmatched junction bases numbered 7, after V lost 3 bases and J lost 0 bases. This CDR3 region has 16 residues. The CDR3 here is CASSDVGQEMNTEAFF. The CDR3 bases that were read are TGTGCCAGCAGTGACGTCGGACAGGAAATGAACACTGAA.

About this clone itself: The missing CDR3 end, 3 residues past where the read stops, is filled in from the germline J gene. V and J are TRBV2 and TRBJ1-2; 7 bases agree with TRBD1. CDR3 length: 15 amino acids. Trimming cost V 1 base and J 5 bases; bases outside gene matches: 7. Germline values: CDR1 SNHLY, CDR2 FYNNEI. CDR3 region: CASSEEVGTEYGYTF. CDR3 bases read: TGTGCCAGCAGTGAAGAAGTTGGGACAGAGTATGGC. Full variable domain (missing parts from reference TRBV2 and TRBJ1-2): EPEVTQTPSHQVTQMGQEVILRCVPISNHLYFYWYRQILGQKVEFLVSFYNNEISEKSEIFDDQFSVERPDGSNFTLKIRSTKLEDSAMYFCASSEEVGTEYGYTFGSGTRLTVV.

Details on this clone: Sequencing ends 3 residues short of the CDR3 end; the germline J gene provides the rest. The chain employs TRBV19 and TRBJ2-7; 7 nucleotides agree with TRBD1. The germline CDR1 and CDR2 sequences are LNHDA and SQIVND (reference sequence). The junction had 6 bases not matched to a gene; V was cut back by 3 bases and J by 4 bases. The CDR3 sequence is 14 residues long. The part of the CDR3 DNA that was read is TGTGCCAGTAGTATTGGGACAGAGGTTTACGAG. Its translation is CASSIGTEVYE. The whole CDR3 is CASSIGTEVYEQYF.

In regard to this clone: The read ends 3 residues before the CDR3 terminus; that terminus is restored from the germline J gene. The rearrangement links TRBV7-9 to TRBJ2-3; 9 bases are shared with TRBD1. Germline CDR1 is SEHNR and CDR2 is FQNEAQ (reference sequence). CDR3 length: 15 amino acids. V dropped 6 bases and J dropped 2; count of bases not matched to a gene: 6. The CDR3 region is CASRPTGGFTDTQYF. CDR3 bases read: TGTGCCAGCAGGCCGACAGGGGGATTCACAGATACG.

Points on this clone: The CDR3 goes on 3 residues after the read ends, and that part is filled in from the germline J gene. The gene calls are TRBV7-8 and TRBJ1-1, with TRBD1 as a possible D gene (6 bases). The ends were cut back, 1 base at V and 3 bases at J, with 9 bases in the middle. This CDR3 comprises 14 residues. Germline CDR1 SGHVS, CDR2 FQNEAQ. CDR3 in amino acids: CASSLVAGDTEAFF. The covered CDR3 bases are TGTGCCAGCAGCTTAGTGGCAGGGGACACTGAA.

As to this clone: With the read ending 3 residues before the CDR3 end, the germline J gene is used to fill in that end. The gene calls are TRBV5-1 and TRBJ1-1; the match to TRBD1 covers 7 bases. V lost 7 bases, J lost 1 base, and 7 bases stayed unmatched. This CDR3 has 14 residues. From germline, CDR1 is SGHRS and CDR2 YFSETQ. The sequenced part of the CDR3 DNA is TGCGCCAGCGGGCAGGGGGTGCAGAACACTGAA. Translating gives CASGQGVQNTE. The entire CDR3 protein is CASGQGVQNTEAFF.

Turning to this clone: With the read ending 3 residues before the CDR3 end, the germline J gene is used to fill in that end. V and J are TRBV7-9 and TRBJ2-1; D may be TRBD2 (5 bases). This CDR3 comprises 15 residues. CDR1 SEHNR and CDR2 FQNEAQ come from the germline V gene (reference sequence). Trimming left V 4 bases short and J 0 bases short, with 10 bases between. The CDR3 loop is CASSSAGSSYNEQFF. The CDR3 DNA, read in part, is TGTGCCAGCAGCTCGGCGGGCAGCTCCTACAATGAG.

As concerns this clone: The CDR3 is cut off 3 residues early in the read; its end comes from the germline J gene. The rearrangement joins TRBV5-6 to TRBJ2-7, with D perhaps matching TRBD2 (6 bases). The CDR3 has 14 amino acids. Germline CDR1 is SGHDT and CDR2 is YYEEEE. The ends were cut back, 0 bases at V and 3 bases at J, with 10 bases in the middle. Incomplete CDR3 DNA: TGTGCCAGCAGCTTGGGGAGGGCCTTCTACGAG. It yields the protein CASSLGRAFYE. The CDR3 reads in full as CASSLGRAFYEQYF.

Note on this clone: The read falls 3 residues short of the CDR3 end, and the missing part is taken from the germline J gene. V usage is TRBV7-8 and J usage is TRBJ2-1; 7 nucleotides agree with TRBD1. The CDR3 has 16 residues. CDR1 is SGHVS, CDR2 FQNEAQ, per germline. V trimming: 6 bases; J trimming: 0 bases; junction bases outside the gene matches: 8. CDR3 sequence reads: CASRSGTDSSYNEQFF. CDR3 DNA, as far as it was read: TGTGCCAGCAGATCCGGGACAGATAGCTCCTACAATGAG.

Remarks on this clone: The CDR3 end lies 3 residues beyond the end of the read and is filled in from the germline J gene. J is TRBJ2-6 and V is TRBV19; 7 nucleotides match TRBD1. The CDR3 consists of 15 residues. The germline V gene encodes CDR1 LNHDA and CDR2 SQIVND (reference sequence). Trimming removed 7 bases from V and 3 bases from J; junction bases left unmatched: 6. The CDR3 bases that were read are TGTGCCAGTACCTACAGGGGAGATGGGGCCAACGTC. Protein: CASTYRGDGANV. The CDR3 reads in full as CASTYRGDGANVLTF.

Worth noting for this clone: Read data end 3 residues before the CDR3 end; the end is taken from the germline J gene. The rearrangement uses TRBV29-1 and TRBJ1-1; D remains unclear. The CDR3 consists of 12 residues. Germline CDR1 SQVTM, CDR2 ANQGSEA. Trimming shortened V by 6 bases and J by 0 bases, and 8 bases separated the two germline ends. The CDR3 bases that were read are TGCAGCGTGGCCATCATGAACACTGAA. This encodes CSVAIMNTE. The CDR3 in its entirety is CSVAIMNTEAFF.

Comments on this clone: The sequence runs out 3 residues before the end of the CDR3; the remainder is reconstructed from the germline J gene. This rearrangement joins TRBV14 to TRBJ1-2; D gene ambiguous. This CDR3 region has 15 residues. V dropped 0 bases and J dropped 4 bases, with 12 bases sitting between them. CDR1 and CDR2 from the germline V gene are SGHDN and FVKESK. The sequenced CDR3 bases are TGTGCCAGCAGCCAAGATCGAGCGGCCCTCTATGGC. It codes for CASSQDRAALYG. The full-length CDR3 reads as CASSQDRAALYGYTF.

As for this clone: The read terminates 3 residues before the CDR3 end, so the remaining end is supplied by the germline J gene. The J gene is TRBJ1-1, the V gene TRBV6-1; a weak D match, TRBD1 (6 bases). CDR3 length: 14 amino acids. Germline CDR1 is MNHNS and CDR2 is SASEGT. V was trimmed by 4 bases and J by 4 bases, leaving 13 bases between them. The part of the CDR3 DNA that was read is TGTGCCAGCAGTGGGGGACATTTATTCACTGAA. Protein sequence: CASSGGHLFTE. The entire CDR3 sequence reads CASSGGHLFTEAFF.

On this clone: The read gets to within 3 residues of the CDR3 end, and the germline J gene fills in the rest. The chain carries TRBV5-1 and TRBJ1-6; a possible D gene is TRBD1 (6 bases). Germline CDR1 and CDR2: SGHRS and YFSETQ. Trimming stripped 3 bases from V and 10 bases from J, with 20 bases between. The CDR3 runs 16 residues. The CDR3 DNA, read in part, is TGCGCCAGCAGCTCCGAAGGACAGAGGGAGTTATCACCC. Its protein product is CASSSEGQRELSP. The CDR3 in full is CASSSEGQRELSPLHF. Variable domain in full (rest from reference TRBV5-1 and TRBJ1-6): KAGVTQTPRYLIKTRGQQVTLSCSPISGHRSVSWYQQTPGQGLQFLFEYFSETQRNKGNFPGRFSGRQFSNSRSEMNVSTLELGDSALYLCASSSEGQRELSPLHFGNGTRLTVT.